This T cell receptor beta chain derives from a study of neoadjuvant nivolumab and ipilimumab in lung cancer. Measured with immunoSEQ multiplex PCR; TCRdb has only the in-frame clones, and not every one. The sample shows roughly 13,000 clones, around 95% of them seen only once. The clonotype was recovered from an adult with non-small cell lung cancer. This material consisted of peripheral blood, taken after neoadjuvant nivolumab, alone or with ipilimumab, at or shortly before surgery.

CDR3 sequence: CASSLVGVGFAQGREQFF. The CDR3 DNA follows: TGTGCCAGCAGCCTAGTGGGGGTGGGATTTGCCCAGGGGCGGGAGCAGTTCTTC. The V call is TRBV7-2, the J call TRBJ2-1; TRBD1 is a possible D gene (6 bases). CDR3 size: 18 residues. V shed 5 bases and J shed 10 bases, with 30 bases lying between them. Per the germline V gene, CDR1 is SGHTA and CDR2 is FQGNSA.